The T cell receptor beta chain under discussion was sequenced for a study of blood T cell repertoires in COVID-19. Turning to the study itself: Samples taken during acute and convalescent COVID-19 were collected in the United States, Italy and Spain. PBMCs, B-cell-depleted T cells, or T cells provided the cDNA or gDNA that made up the material.

As processed by the authors: Quantification of nucleated cells was approximated via reference gene primer amplification. Here immunoSEQ multiplex PCR was the method, and the copy in TCRdb shows in-frame clones only, minus some. V, J and clone size reflect that table, while D and trimming were determined from the DNA. This table holds 100,000 or so clones, approximately 91% found once. CDR3 length equals 13 residues. The V gene lost 5 bases and the J gene lost 3 bases, with 11 bases spanning the gap. In germline, CDR1 is LGHDT, CDR2 YNNKEL (reference sequence). What was sequenced was peripheral blood. The chain links TRBV3-1 (or the pseudogene TRBV3-2) to TRBJ2-7; D remains unclear. The receptor's source is a man in his sixties with acute or convalescent COVID-19. The CDR3 protein is CASSYSGNYEQYF. The CDR3 coding sequence is TGTGCCAGCAGCTACAGTGGAAACTACGAGCAGTACTTC.